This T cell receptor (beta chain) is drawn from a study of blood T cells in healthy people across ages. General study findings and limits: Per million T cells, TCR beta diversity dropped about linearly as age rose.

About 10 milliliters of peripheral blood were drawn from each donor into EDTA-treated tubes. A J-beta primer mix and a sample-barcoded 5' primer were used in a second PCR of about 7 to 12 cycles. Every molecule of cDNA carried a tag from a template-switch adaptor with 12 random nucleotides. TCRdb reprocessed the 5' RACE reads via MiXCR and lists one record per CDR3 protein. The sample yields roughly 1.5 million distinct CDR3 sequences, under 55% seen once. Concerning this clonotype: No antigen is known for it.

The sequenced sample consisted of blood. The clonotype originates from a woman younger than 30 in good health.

CDR3 DNA sequence: TGTGCCAGCAGTTACTGGTCCGGTGGGAAGCAGTACTTC. Amino acid sequence: CASSYWSGGKQYF. The V gene is TRBV6-5, the J gene TRBJ2-4, with D hard to call. The CDR3 length is 13 residues. Per germline, CDR1 MNHEY and CDR2 SVGAGI. With 1 base removed from V and 13 bases from J, the gap between germline ends came to 14 bases.